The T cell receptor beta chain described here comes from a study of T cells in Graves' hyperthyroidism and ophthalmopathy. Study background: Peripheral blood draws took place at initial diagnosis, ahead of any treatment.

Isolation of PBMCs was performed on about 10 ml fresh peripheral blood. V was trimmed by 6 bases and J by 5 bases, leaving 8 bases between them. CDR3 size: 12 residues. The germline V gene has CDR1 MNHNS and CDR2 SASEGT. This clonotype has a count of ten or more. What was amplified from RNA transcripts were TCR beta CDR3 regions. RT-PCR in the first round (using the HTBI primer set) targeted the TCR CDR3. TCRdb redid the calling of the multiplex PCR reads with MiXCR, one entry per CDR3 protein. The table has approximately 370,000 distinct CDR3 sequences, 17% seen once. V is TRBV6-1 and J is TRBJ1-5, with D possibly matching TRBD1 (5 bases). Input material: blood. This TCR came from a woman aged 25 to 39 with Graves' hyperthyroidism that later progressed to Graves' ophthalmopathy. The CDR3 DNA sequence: TGTGCCAGCAGGGTGGGGGATCAGCCCCAGCATTTT. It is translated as CASRVGDQPQHF.